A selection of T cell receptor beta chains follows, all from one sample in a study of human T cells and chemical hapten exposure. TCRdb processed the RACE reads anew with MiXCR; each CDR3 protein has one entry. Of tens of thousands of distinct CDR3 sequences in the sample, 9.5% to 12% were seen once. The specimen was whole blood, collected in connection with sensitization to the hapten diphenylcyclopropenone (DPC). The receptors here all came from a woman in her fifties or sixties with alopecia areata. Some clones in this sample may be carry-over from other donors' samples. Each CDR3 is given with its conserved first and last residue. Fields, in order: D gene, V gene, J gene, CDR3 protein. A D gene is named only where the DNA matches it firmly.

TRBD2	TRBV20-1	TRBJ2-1	CSARTSENPFYNEQFF
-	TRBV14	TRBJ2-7	CASSQAVAGAYEQYF
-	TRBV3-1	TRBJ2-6	CASSQNALISGANVLTF
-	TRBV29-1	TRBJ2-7	CSVVPVSSREQYF
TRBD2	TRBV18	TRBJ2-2	CASSPRGLATNTGELFF
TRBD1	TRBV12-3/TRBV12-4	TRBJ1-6	CASRTGTTSVTLHF
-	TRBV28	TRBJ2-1	CASSWDQGTNEQFF
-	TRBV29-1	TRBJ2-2	CSVGLVNTGELFF
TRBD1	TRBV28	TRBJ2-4	CASSPPGARGNIQYF
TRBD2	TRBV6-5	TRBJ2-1	CASSKIAGGYNEQFF
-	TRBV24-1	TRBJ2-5	CATGRGDQVETQYF
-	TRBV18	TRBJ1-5	CASSPPEGLVRQHQHF
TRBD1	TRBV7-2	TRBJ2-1	CASSFTGVSYNEQFF
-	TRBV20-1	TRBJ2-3	CSAPRAGSGGTQYF
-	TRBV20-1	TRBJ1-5	CSAGDGHPNQPQHF
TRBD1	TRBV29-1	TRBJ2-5	CSAAGTGKLETQYF
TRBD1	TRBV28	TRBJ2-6	CASWDRRVSGANVLTF
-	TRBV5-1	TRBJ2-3	CASSVTGYTDTQYF
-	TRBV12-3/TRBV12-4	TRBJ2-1	CASSLAQGSLGEQFF
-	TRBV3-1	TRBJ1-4	CASSQGGEKLFF
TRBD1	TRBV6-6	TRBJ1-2	CASRPGQGTDYGYTF
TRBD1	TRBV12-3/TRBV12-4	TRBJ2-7	CASSLVQGVNEQYF
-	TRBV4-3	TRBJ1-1	CASSQESTATEAFF
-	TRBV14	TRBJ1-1	CASSQGTAWGTEAFF
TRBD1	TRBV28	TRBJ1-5	CASSSETGVINQPQHF
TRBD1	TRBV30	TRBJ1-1	CAWSVQGQYTEAFF
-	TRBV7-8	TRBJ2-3	CASSPRQGGPQRSTQYF
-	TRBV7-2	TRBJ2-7	CASRPGRGGYEQYF
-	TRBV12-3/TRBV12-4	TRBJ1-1	CASSLDGGGTEAFF
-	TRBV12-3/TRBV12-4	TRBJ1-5	CASSFASGRQPQHF
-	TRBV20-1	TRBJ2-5	CTTIGTDQETQYF
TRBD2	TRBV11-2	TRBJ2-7	CASSLGTSGLPYEQYF
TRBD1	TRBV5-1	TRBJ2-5	CASSLEGQRETQYF
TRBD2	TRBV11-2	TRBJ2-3	CASSLVPGLAGGQYF
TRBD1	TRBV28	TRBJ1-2	CASSPGTGYYGYTF
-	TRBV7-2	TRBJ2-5	CASSLGRGQETQYF
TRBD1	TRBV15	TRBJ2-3	CATSRQGEDTQYF
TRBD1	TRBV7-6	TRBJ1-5	CASSLGTGGQQPQHF
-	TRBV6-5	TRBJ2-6	CASGRRKGANVLTF
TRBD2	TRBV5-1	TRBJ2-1	CASSFSTSGRLNNEQFF
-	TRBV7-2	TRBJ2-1	CASSLKPKRDNEQFF
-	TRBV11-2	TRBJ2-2	CASSRQRAGELFF
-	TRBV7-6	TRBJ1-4	CASSLGLNNEKLFF
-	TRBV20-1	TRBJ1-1	CSARQGATEAFF
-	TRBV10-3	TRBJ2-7	CAISDRGSSYEQYF
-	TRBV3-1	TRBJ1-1	CARRRPGTEAFF
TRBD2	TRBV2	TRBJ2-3	CASSETSAGVADTQYF
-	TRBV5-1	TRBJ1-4	CASSPTGGSTNEKLFF
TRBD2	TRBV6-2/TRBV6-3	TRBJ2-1	CASSYLGSGTYNEQFF
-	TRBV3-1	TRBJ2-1	CASSREVGNEQFF
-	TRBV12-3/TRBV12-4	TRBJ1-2	CASSLSRGIRGYTF
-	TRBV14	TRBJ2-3	CASSPGDYTQYF
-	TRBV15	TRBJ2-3	CATSIKPSSGDTQYF
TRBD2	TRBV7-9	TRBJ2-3	CASSPIWGGENSQYF
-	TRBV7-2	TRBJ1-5	CASSFSSTGRAFSNQPQHF
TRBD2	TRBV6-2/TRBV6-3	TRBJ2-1	CASSYSTGLELEGYNEQFF
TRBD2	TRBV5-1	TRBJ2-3	CASSHPGLAGVADTQYF